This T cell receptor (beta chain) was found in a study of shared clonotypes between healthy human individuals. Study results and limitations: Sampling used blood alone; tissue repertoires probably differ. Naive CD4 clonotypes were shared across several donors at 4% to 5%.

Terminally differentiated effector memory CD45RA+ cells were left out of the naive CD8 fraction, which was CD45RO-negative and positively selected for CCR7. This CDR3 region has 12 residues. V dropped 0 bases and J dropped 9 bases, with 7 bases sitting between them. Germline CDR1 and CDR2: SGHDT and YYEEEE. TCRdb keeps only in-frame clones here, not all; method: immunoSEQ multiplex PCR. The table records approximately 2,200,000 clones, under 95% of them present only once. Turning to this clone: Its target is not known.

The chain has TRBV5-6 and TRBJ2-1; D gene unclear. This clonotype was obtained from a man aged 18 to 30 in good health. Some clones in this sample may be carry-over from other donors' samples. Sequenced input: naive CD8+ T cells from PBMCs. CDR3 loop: CASSLDSPEQFF. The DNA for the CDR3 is TGTGCCAGCAGCTTGGACTCGCCTGAGCAGTTCTTC.